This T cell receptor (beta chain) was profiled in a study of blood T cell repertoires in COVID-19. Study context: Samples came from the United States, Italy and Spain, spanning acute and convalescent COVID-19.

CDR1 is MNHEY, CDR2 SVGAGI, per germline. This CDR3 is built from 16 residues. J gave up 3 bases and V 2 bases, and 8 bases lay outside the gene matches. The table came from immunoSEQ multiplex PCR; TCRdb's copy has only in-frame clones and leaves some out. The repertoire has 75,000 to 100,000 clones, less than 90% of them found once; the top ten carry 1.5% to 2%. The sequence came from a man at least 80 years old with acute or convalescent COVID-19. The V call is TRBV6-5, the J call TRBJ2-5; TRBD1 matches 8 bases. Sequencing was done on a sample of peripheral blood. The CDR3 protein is CASSYRTGNEKETQYF. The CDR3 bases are TGTGCCAGCAGTTACAGGACAGGGAACGAAAAAGAGACCCAGTACTTC.